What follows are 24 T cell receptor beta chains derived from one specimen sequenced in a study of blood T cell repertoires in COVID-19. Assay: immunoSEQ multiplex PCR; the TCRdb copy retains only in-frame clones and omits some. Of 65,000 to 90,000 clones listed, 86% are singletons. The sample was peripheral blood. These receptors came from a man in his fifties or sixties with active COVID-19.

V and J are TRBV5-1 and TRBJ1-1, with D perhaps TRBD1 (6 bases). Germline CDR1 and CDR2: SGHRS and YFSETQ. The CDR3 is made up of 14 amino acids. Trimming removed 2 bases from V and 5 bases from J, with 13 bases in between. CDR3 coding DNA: TGCGCCAGCAGCTTTTCAGGGGCACGGACTGAAGCTTTCTTT. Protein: CASSFSGARTEAFF.

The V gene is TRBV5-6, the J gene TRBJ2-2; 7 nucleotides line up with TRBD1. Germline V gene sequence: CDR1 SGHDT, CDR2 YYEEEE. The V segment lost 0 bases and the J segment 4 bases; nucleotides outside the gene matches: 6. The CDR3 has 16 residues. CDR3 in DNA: TGTGCCAGCAGCTTGGGACAGGGATTCGGCACCGGGGAGCTGTTTTTT. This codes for CASSLGQGFGTGELFF.

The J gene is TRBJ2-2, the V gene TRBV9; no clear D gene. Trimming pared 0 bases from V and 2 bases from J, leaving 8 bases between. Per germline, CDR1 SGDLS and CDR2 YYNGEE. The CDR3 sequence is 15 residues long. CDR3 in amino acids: CASSVGQVNTGELFF. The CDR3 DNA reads TGTGCCAGCAGCGTAGGGCAAGTAAACACCGGGGAGCTGTTTTTT.

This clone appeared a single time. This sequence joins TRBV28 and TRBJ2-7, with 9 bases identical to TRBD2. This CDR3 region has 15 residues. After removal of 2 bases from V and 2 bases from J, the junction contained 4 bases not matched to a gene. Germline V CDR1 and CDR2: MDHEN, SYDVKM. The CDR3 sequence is CASSLTASGAYEQYF. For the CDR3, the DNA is TGTGCCAGCAGTTTAACGGCTAGCGGGGCCTACGAGCAGTACTTC.

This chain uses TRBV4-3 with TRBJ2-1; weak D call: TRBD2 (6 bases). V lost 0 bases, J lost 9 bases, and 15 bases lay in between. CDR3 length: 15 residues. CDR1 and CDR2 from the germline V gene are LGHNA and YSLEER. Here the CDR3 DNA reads TGCGCCAGCAGCCAAGAGAGAGGAGGGGCGGGTGAGCAGTTCTTC. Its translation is CASSQERGGAGEQFF.

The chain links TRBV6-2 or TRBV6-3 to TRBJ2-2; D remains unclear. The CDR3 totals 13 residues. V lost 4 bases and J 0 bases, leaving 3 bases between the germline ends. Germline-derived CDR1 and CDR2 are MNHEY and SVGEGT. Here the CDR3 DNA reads TGTGCCAGCAGTTCCTCGAACACCGGGGAGCTGTTTTTT. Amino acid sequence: CASSSSNTGELFF.

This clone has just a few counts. CDR3 bases: TGTGCCAGCAGTCCGCTAGCGGGAGCTCCGCGCGAGCAGTACTTC. Residues: CASSPLAGAPREQYF. The rearrangement joins TRBV6-5 to TRBJ2-7; 10 positions agree with TRBD2. CDR1 is MNHEY, CDR2 SVGAGI, per germline. V lost 5 bases, J lost 6 bases, and 10 bases stayed unmatched. There are 15 residues in the CDR3.

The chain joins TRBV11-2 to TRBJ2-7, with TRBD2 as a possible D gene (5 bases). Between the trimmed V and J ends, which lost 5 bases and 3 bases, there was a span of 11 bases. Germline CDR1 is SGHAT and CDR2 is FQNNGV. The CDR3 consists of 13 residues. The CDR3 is CASSVGGFYEQYF. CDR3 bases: TGTGCCAGCAGCGTTGGAGGATTCTACGAGCAGTACTTC.

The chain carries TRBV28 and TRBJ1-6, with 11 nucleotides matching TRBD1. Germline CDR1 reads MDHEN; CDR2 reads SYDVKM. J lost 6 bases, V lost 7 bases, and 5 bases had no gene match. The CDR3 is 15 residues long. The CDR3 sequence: CASIEDRGLNSPLHF. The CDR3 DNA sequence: TGTGCCAGCATTGAGGACAGGGGGCTTAATTCACCCCTCCACTTT.

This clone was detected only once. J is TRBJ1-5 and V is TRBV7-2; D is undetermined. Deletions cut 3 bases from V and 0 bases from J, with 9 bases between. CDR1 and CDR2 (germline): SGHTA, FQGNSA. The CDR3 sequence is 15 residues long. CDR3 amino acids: CASSLRESSNQPQHF. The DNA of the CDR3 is TGTGCCAGCAGCTTGAGAGAGAGTAGCAATCAGCCCCAGCATTTT.

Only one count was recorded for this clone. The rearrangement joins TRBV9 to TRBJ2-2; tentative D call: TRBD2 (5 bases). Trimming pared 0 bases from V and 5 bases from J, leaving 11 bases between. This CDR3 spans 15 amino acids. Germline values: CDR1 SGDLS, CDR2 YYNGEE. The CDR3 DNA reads TGTGCCAGCAGCGTAGCTGACGAGCGGACCGGGGAGCTGTTTTTT. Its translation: CASSVADERTGELFF. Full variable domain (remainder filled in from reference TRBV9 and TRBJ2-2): DSGVTQTPKHLITATGQRVTLRCSPRSGDLSVYWYQQSLDQGLQFLIQYYNGEERAKGNILERFSAQQFPDLHSELNLSSLELGDSALYFCASSVADERTGELFFGEGSRLTVL.

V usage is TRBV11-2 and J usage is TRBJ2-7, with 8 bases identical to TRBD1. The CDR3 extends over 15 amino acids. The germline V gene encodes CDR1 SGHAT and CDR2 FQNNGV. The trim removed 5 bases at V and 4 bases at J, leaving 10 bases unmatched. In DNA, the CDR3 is TGTGCCAGCAGCCCGCAGGGGGCAGTGCATTACGAGCAGTACTTC. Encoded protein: CASSPQGAVHYEQYF.

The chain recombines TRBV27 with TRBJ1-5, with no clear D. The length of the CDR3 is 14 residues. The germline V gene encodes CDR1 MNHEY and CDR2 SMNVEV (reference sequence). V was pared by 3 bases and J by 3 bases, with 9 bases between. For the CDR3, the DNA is TGTGCCAGCAGTTTCGATAGTTACAATCAGCCCCAGCATTTT. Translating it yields CASSFDSYNQPQHF.

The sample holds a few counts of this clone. The CDR3 coding sequence is TGCGCCAGCAGCTTGGCCTCCACTAGTGACACAGATACGCAGTATTTT. Residues: CASSLASTSDTDTQYF. This sequence joins TRBV5-1 and TRBJ2-3, with D possibly being TRBD2 (5 bases). V shed 0 bases and J shed 2 bases, with 13 bases lying between them. The CDR3 contains 16 residues. Germline lookup yields CDR1 SGHRS and CDR2 YFSETQ.

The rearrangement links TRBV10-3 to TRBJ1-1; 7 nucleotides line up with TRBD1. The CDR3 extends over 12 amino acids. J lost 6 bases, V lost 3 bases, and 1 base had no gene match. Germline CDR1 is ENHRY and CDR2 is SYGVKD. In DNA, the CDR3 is TGTGCCATCAGTGAAGGGACAGCTGAAGCTTTCTTT. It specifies CAISEGTAEAFF.

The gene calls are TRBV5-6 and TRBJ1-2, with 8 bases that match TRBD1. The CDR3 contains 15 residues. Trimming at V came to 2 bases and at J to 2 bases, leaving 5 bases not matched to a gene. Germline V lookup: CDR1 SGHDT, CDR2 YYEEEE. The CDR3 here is CASSFPTGVNYGYTF. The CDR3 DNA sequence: TGTGCCAGCAGCTTTCCGACAGGGGTGAACTATGGCTACACCTTC.

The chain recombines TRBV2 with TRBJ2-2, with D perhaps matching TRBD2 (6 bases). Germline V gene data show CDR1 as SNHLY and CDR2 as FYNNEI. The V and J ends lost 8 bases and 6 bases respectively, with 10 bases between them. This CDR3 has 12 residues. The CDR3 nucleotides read TGTGCCAGCGGCAGGGAGGCCGGGGAGCTGTTTTTT. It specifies CASGREAGELFF. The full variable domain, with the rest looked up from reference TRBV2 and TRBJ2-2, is EPEVTQTPSHQVTQMGQEVILRCVPISNHLYFYWYRQILGQKVEFLVSFYNNEISEKSEIFDDQFSVERPDGSNFTLKIRSTKLEDSAMYFCASGREAGELFFGEGSRLTVL.

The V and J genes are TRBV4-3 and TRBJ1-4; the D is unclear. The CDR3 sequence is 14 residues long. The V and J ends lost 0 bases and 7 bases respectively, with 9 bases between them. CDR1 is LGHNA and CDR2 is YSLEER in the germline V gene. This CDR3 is CASSQDRRSEKLFF. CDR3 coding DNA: TGCGCCAGCAGCCAAGATAGGAGGAGTGAAAAACTGTTTTTT.

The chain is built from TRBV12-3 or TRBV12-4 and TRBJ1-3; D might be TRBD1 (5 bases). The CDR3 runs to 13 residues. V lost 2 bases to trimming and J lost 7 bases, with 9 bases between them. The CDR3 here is CASSLRGGNTIYF. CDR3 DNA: TGTGCCAGCAGTTTAAGGGGAGGCAACACCATATATTTT.

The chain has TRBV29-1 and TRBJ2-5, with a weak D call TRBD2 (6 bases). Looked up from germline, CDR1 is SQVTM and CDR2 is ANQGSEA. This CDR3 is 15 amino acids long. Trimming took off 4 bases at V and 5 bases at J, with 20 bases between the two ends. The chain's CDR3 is CSVAISGRDSETQYF. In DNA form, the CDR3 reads TGCAGCGTTGCGATCTCGGGGCGGGATTCGGAGACCCAGTACTTC.

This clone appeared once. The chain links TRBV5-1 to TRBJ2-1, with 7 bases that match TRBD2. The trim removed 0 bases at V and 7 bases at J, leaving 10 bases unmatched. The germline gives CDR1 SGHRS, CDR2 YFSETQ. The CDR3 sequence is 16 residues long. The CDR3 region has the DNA TGCGCCAGCAGCTTGGGTGCTAGCGGCACGGGGAATGAGCAGTTCTTC. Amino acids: CASSLGASGTGNEQFF. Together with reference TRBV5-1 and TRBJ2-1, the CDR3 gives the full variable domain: KAGVTQTPRYLIKTRGQQVTLSCSPISGHRSVSWYQQTPGQGLQFLFEYFSETQRNKGNFPGRFSGRQFSNSRSEMNVSTLELGDSALYLCASSLGASGTGNEQFFGPGTRLTVL.

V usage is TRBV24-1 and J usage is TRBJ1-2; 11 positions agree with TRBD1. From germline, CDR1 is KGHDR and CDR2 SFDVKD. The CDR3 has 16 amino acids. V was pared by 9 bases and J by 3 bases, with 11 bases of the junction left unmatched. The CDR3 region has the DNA TGTGCCACCGAATCGCGGGGACAGGGGGGGGACTATGGCTACACCTTC. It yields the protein CATESRGQGGDYGYTF.

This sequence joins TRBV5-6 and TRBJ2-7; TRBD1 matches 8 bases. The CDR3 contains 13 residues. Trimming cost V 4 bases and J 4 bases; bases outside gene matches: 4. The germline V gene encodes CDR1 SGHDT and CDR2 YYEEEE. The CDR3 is CASSPWDRYEQYF. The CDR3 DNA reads TGTGCCAGCAGCCCCTGGGACAGGTACGAGCAGTACTTC.

DNA for the CDR3: TGCGCCAGCAGCTTTTTGGCGGGGACTATCTCCTACGAGCAGTACTTC. Translated, it gives CASSFLAGTISYEQYF. J is TRBJ2-7 and V is TRBV5-1; TRBD2 matches at 7 bases. The germline V gene has CDR1 SGHRS and CDR2 YFSETQ. Trimming cost V 2 bases and J 0 bases; bases outside gene matches: 8. This CDR3 is 16 amino acids long.